Sequencing of this T cell receptor (beta chain) was carried out in a study of T cell changes during pregnancy in multiple sclerosis (dated by TCRdb to between 2017 and 2020). Regarding the complete study: Changes in the T cell repertoire over the course of pregnancy were examined in this study in women with multiple sclerosis.

The library was produced with the immunoSEQ multiplex PCR assay. TCRdb obtained this table from immuneACCESS and retained in-frame rearrangements with V and J assigned. These tables miss some clones; where compared with another copy, unresolved V genes account for less than half of the shortfall, and the remainder is unexplained. The sample has 90,000 or so clones on record, roughly nine tenths of them singletons. Approximately 1.5% of the sample rests with the top ten. V and J are trimmed by 4 bases and 6 bases, and the gene matches miss 3 bases of the junction. From the cysteine through the phenylalanine, the CDR3 covers 13 amino acids. Left in the record is the CDR3 DNA by itself, 39 bases read in frame from the first base. The germline V gene sets CDR1 to MGHDK and CDR2 to SYGVNS. Only one count was recorded for this clone. Its antigen is currently not known. One base away there is no much larger clone; base qualities are not given.

The sample consisted of peripheral blood, taken in the first trimester of pregnancy. This receptor chain uses TRBV25-1 and TRBJ2-1, and TRBD2 aligns with 7 junction nucleotides. The sequence came from a female donor with multiple sclerosis, enrolled in a pregnancy study. This receptor has the CDR3 CASSGGGSNEQFF. The DNA sequence is as follows: TGTGCCAGCAGTGGGGGGGGGTCCAATGAGCAGTTCTTC.